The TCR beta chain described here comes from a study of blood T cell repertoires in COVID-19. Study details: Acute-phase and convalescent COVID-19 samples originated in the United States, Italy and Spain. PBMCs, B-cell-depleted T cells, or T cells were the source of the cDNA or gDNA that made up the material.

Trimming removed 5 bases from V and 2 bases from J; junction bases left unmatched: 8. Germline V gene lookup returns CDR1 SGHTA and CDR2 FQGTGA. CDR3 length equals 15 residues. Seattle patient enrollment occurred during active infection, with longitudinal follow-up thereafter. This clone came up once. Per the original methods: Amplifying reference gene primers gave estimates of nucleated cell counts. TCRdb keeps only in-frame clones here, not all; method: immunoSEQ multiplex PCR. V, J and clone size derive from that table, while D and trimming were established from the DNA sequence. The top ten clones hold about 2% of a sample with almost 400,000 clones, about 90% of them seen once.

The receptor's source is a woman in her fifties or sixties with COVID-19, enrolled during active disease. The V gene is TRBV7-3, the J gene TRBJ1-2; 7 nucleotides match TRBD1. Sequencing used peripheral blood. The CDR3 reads CASSPRVGGNYGYTF. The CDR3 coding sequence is TGTGCCAGCAGCCCTCGTGTAGGGGGCAACTATGGCTACACCTTC.